This record looks at one T cell receptor (beta chain) sequence and its context. The sample is drawn from a study of beta chain features in type 1 diabetes. Expressed TCRB transcripts were sequenced because the entire RNA isolate underwent reverse transcription. Here immunoSEQ multiplex PCR was the method, and the copy in TCRdb shows in-frame clones only, minus some. The sample comprises 110,000 or so clones, almost 40% of which are singletons, and roughly 0.064% rests with the top ten. What was sequenced was stem cell memory CD4+ T cells from blood. The TCR sequence derives from a woman younger than 35 in good health.

The CDR3 DNA reads TGTGCCAGTAGTATTTTGGGGCTAGCGGGTGACACCGCGGATGAGCAGTTCTTC. This encodes CASSILGLAGDTADEQFF. V usage is TRBV19 and J usage is TRBJ2-1; TRBD2 agrees at 8 bases. The CDR3 totals 18 residues. After removal of 3 bases from V and 8 bases from J, the junction contained 18 bases not matched to a gene. Germline CDR1 LNHDA, CDR2 SQIVND (reference sequence).